Shown below are 26 T cell receptor beta chains from a single sample sequenced in a study of CD8+CD57+ T cells in acquired aplastic anemia. TCR beta VDJ combinations and CDR3 sequences were profiled from genomic DNA. TCRdb processed the reads anew with MiXCR; each CDR3 protein has one entry. The table lists roughly 98,000 distinct CDR3 sequences, 55% to 75% of them singletons. Sequenced patients had shown CD8+CD57+ cell expansion by flow cytometry. The source material was sorted CD4+, CD8+, or CD8+CD57+ T cells (not recorded which) from PBMCs. The receptors come from a human donor with aplastic anemia.

V gene TRBV20-1 combines with J gene TRBJ2-3; D ambiguous. CDR1 DFQATT and CDR2 SNEGSKA come from the germline V gene (reference sequence). Trimming took 6 bases from V and 2 from J, leaving 6 bases between them. The CDR3 covers 11 residues. The CDR3 region has the DNA TGCAGTGCCAAGACCACAGATACGCAGTATTTT. It encodes CSAKTTDTQYF.

The chain links TRBV20-1 to TRBJ1-2, with D possibly matching TRBD1 (5 bases). V lost 3 bases and J 2 bases, leaving 16 bases between the germline ends. Germline CDR1 reads DFQATT; CDR2 reads SNEGSKA (reference sequence). The length of the CDR3 is 15 residues. The CDR3 DNA sequence: TGCAGTGCTAGTGCCTCGGGACGGACAAACTATGGCTACACCTTC. Protein: CSASASGRTNYGYTF.

V and J are TRBV7-9 and TRBJ2-5, with a weak D call TRBD2 (7 bases). V was trimmed by 2 bases and J by 0 bases, leaving 13 bases between them. Per germline, CDR1 SEHNR and CDR2 FQNEAQ (reference sequence). The CDR3 extends over 16 amino acids. The CDR3: CASSLWAGADQETQYF. The CDR3 nucleotides are TGTGCCAGCAGCTTATGGGCGGGGGCAGACCAAGAGACCCAGTACTTC.

This clonotype is medium-sized by share. The rearrangement joins TRBV20-1 to TRBJ1-1; D not resolved. Trimming shortened V by 6 bases and J by 1 base, and 6 bases separated the two germline ends. Germline assignment: CDR1 DFQATT and CDR2 SNEGSKA (reference sequence). CDR3 length: 11 amino acids. Here the CDR3 reads CSATWNTEAFF. CDR3 in DNA: TGCAGTGCCACCTGGAACACTGAAGCTTTCTTT.

The rearrangement links TRBV10-3 to TRBJ2-1; D ambiguous. The ends were cut back, 0 bases at V and 7 bases at J, with 4 bases in the middle. In germline, CDR1 is ENHRY, CDR2 SYGVKD. This CDR3 has 12 residues. CDR3 coding DNA: TGTGCCATCAGTGAGTCTCGGAATGAGCAGTTCTTC. This codes for CAISESRNEQFF.

The rearrangement links TRBV5-6 to TRBJ2-7; D may be TRBD1 (8 bases). The CDR3 contains 15 residues. The V and J ends lost 3 bases and 4 bases respectively, with 17 bases between them. Per germline, CDR1 SGHDT and CDR2 YYEEEE. The CDR3 sequence: CASSSDRGGLYEQYF. The CDR3 DNA follows: TGTGCCAGCAGCTCTGACAGGGGAGGGCTTTACGAGCAGTACTTC.

This chain joins TRBV2 and TRBJ2-5; 7 bases agree with TRBD2. Per germline, CDR1 SNHLY and CDR2 FYNNEI. V dropped 11 bases and J dropped 3; count of bases not matched to a gene: 9. The CDR3 spans 13 residues. CDR3 nucleotides: TGTGCCGCATATAGGCGGGGGAAAGAGACCCAGTACTTC. This encodes CAAYRRGKETQYF.

This clonotype has a handful of counts. This rearrangement joins TRBV27 to TRBJ1-4; the D is unclear. V was pared by 3 bases and J by 2 bases, with 4 bases between. CDR1 MNHEY and CDR2 SMNVEV come from the germline V gene (reference sequence). The CDR3 contains 13 residues. The CDR3: CASSFRTNEKLFF. CDR3 bases: TGTGCCAGCAGTTTCCGTACTAATGAAAAACTGTTTTTT.

This clonotype appeared a few times. The V gene is TRBV6-1, the J gene TRBJ2-7; D unclear. CDR1 is MNHNS, CDR2 SASEGT, per germline. The CDR3 loop spans 13 amino acids. The ends were cut back, 0 bases at V and 7 bases at J, with 10 bases in the middle. DNA for the CDR3: TGTGCCAGCAGTGAAGCGCAAGAGAAGGAGCAGTACGTC. Residues: CASSEAQEKEQYV.

This clonotype is a singleton in its sample. The rearrangement joins TRBV2 to TRBJ2-7, with a tentative D call TRBD1 (5 bases). Germline lookup yields CDR1 SNHLY and CDR2 FYNNEI. This CDR3 spans 14 amino acids. V lost 6 bases and J lost 1, with 13 bases in between. CDR3 amino acids: CASRSWGSSYEQYF. In DNA, the CDR3 is TGTGCCAGCAGGAGTTGGGGCTCTTCCTACGAGCAGTACTTC.

The chain couples TRBV7-8 to TRBJ1-2; D might be TRBD1 (5 bases). The CDR3 consists of 15 residues. The ends were cut back, 1 base at V and 8 bases at J, with 17 bases in the middle. Germline loops: CDR1 SGHVS, CDR2 FQNEAQ. The CDR3 DNA sequence: TGTGCCAGCAGCTTAGAAGACAGAACGCTGCAGGGCTACACCTTC. It specifies CASSLEDRTLQGYTF.

The chain uses TRBV11-1 and TRBJ2-7, with 12 positions matching TRBD2. Germline V gene sequence: CDR1 SGHAT, CDR2 FQDESV (reference sequence). The CDR3 spans 17 residues. V shed 5 bases and J 5 bases; nucleotides not matched to a gene: 13. The CDR3 region has the DNA TGTGCCAGCAGCAAGACAGAGACTAGCGGGAGACAAAACGAGCAGTACTTC. It is translated as CASSKTETSGRQNEQYF.

A word on this clonotype: One end of the junction does not line up with germline, which may come from a read error. The chain recombines TRBV6-5 with TRBJ1-2; D call uncertain. The V gene's germline CDR1 is MNHEY and CDR2 SVGAGI. This CDR3 contains 13 residues. The CDR3 DNA reads as TGTGCCAGCAGTTACGATTTTTGGGGTGCGGGTAAATTC. Its translation is CASSYDFWGAGKF.

This clonotype occurred a few times. The chain employs TRBV29-1 and TRBJ1-4, with a tentative D call TRBD1 (5 bases). Germline V lookup: CDR1 SQVTM, CDR2 ANQGSEA. There are 14 residues in the CDR3. Trimming stripped 7 bases from V and 4 bases from J, with 16 bases between. CDR3 amino acids: CSARWGRINEKLFF. DNA of the CDR3: TGCAGCGCGAGGTGGGGACGGATTAATGAAAAACTGTTTTTT.

The genes are TRBV10-3 and TRBJ2-1, with 10 bases identical to TRBD2. The CDR3 has 14 residues. Trimming removed 7 bases from V and 3 bases from J; junction bases left unmatched: 3. Germline CDR1 ENHRY, CDR2 SYGVKD. CDR3 sequence (DNA): TGTGCCATCACTAGCGGGGGATACTACAATGAGCAGTTCTTC. Translation: CAITSGGYYNEQFF.

V and J are TRBV19 and TRBJ1-2; a possible D gene is TRBD1 (6 bases). The germline CDR1 and CDR2 sequences are LNHDA and SQIVND (reference sequence). This CDR3 has 16 amino acids. With 3 bases removed from V and 4 bases from J, the gap between germline ends came to 18 bases. CDR3 nucleotides: TGTGCCAGTAGTATGATCGACAGGACGGGATTCTATGGCTACACCTTC. The encoded protein is CASSMIDRTGFYGYTF.

This rearrangement joins TRBV29-1 to TRBJ1-2, with a tentative D call TRBD1 (6 bases). Trimming took 4 bases from V and 8 from J, leaving 17 bases between them. The CDR3 is 13 amino acids. Germline CDR1 SQVTM, CDR2 ANQGSEA. The CDR3 loop reads CSVVVTGREGYTF. Written as DNA, the CDR3 is TGCAGCGTTGTCGTTACAGGGAGGGAGGGCTACACCTTC.

The J gene is TRBJ2-3, the V gene TRBV10-3; TRBD2 matches 8 bases. Germline V gene lookup returns CDR1 ENHRY and CDR2 SYGVKD. J gave up 3 bases and V 3 bases, and 5 bases lay outside the gene matches. The CDR3 is 15 residues long. CDR3 residues: CAISEPGLVTDTQYF. CDR3 DNA: TGTGCCATCAGTGAACCGGGACTAGTGACAGATACGCAGTATTTT.

This clonotype was counted ten times or more. One junction end does not reproduce the germline sequence, and a read error may be involved. The chain is built from TRBV7-9 and TRBJ2-7; the D call may be TRBD1 or TRBD2 (5 bases each). The length of the CDR3 is 12 residues. From germline, CDR1 is SEHNR and CDR2 FQNEAQ (reference sequence). The CDR3 region is CASSLGGWEQHF. DNA of the CDR3: TGTGCCAGCAGCTTAGGGGGCTGGGAGCAGCACTTC.

This clonotype was found a few times. Mismatch with germline at one junction end may stem from a read error. The chain has TRBV10-3 and TRBJ1-1; D might be TRBD1 (5 bases). The CDR3 totals 13 residues. Germline V gives CDR1 ENHRY, CDR2 SYGVKD. For the CDR3, the DNA is TGTGCCAGCAGTGAGACAGTAGGTACTGAAGCTTTCTTT. It is translated as CASSETVGTEAFF.

The rearrangement joins TRBV24-1 to TRBJ2-7; D is unclear. V shed 3 bases and J shed 2 bases, with 10 bases lying between them. This CDR3 is 14 amino acids long. Germline assignment: CDR1 KGHDR and CDR2 SFDVKD. The CDR3 is CATSDPPAAYEQYF. The CDR3 nucleotides are TGTGCCACCAGTGATCCGCCAGCCGCCTACGAGCAGTACTTC.

The chain links TRBV19 to TRBJ2-7, with D possibly matching TRBD2 (6 bases). Trimming took 7 bases from V and 3 from J, leaving 13 bases between them. Looked up from germline, CDR1 is LNHDA and CDR2 is SQIVND (reference sequence). This CDR3 has 13 amino acids. The CDR3 sequence is CASKGGKSYEQYF. The CDR3 region has the DNA TGTGCCAGTAAAGGCGGGAAAAGCTACGAGCAGTACTTC. Variable domain in full (rest from reference TRBV19 and TRBJ2-7): DGGITQSPKYLFRKEGQNVTLSCEQNLNHDAMYWYRQDPGQGLRLIYYSQIVNDFQKGDIAEGYSVSREKKESFPLTVTSAQKNPTAFYLCASKGGKSYEQYFGPGTRLTVT.

The V call is TRBV11-1, the J call TRBJ2-1; 8 bases agree with TRBD2. Germline assignment: CDR1 SGHAT and CDR2 FQDESV (reference sequence). The trim removed 0 bases at V and 8 bases at J, leaving 3 bases unmatched. This CDR3 contains 14 residues. The CDR3 DNA follows: TGTGCCAGCAGCTTAGCCAGCGGGGGCGATGAGCAGTTCTTC. Residues: CASSLASGGDEQFF.

This chain uses TRBV7-9 with TRBJ2-7, with 8 nucleotides matching TRBD2. Germline loops: CDR1 SEHNR, CDR2 FQNEAQ (reference sequence). The V and J ends lost 5 bases and 2 bases, in that order; junction bases with no gene match: 2. The CDR3 runs to 13 residues. Here the CDR3 DNA reads TGTGCCAGCAGCCCGGGGGGGACCTACGAGCAGTACTTC. It specifies CASSPGGTYEQYF.

This clonotype was recorded once. This rearrangement joins TRBV19 to TRBJ2-5, with a possible D match to TRBD1 (5 bases). This CDR3 region has 11 residues. CDR1 and CDR2 (germline): LNHDA, SQIVND (reference sequence). The V end lost 8 bases, the J end lost 3 bases, and 7 bases lay between the germline ends. The CDR3 loop reads CASRREETQYF. As DNA, the CDR3 is TGTGCCAGTCGCAGGGAAGAGACCCAGTACTTC. Full variable domain (outside the CDR3, taken from reference TRBV19 and TRBJ2-5): DGGITQSPKYLFRKEGQNVTLSCEQNLNHDAMYWYRQDPGQGLRLIYYSQIVNDFQKGDIAEGYSVSREKKESFPLTVTSAQKNPTAFYLCASRREETQYFGPGTRLLVL.

J is TRBJ1-6 and V is TRBV6-1; D unclear. The germline gives CDR1 MNHNS, CDR2 SASEGT. The length of the CDR3 is 14 residues. Between the trimmed V and J ends, which lost 6 bases and 1 base, there was a span of 7 bases. CDR3 amino acids: CASSWESYNSPLHF. CDR3 coding DNA: TGTGCCAGCAGCTGGGAGTCCTATAATTCACCCCTCCACTTT.